This T cell receptor beta chain was found in a study of blood T cells in healthy people across ages. Points from the study as a whole: A strong correlation was seen between TCR beta diversity and naive T cell percentage.

Germline values: CDR1 SGHTA, CDR2 FQGTGA. There are 19 residues in the CDR3. V lost 0 bases and J lost 0; bases outside the gene matches: 6. PCR was performed a second time for 7 to 11 cycles using a sample-barcoded 5' primer and a J-beta primer mix. TCRdb re-called the 5' RACE reads with MiXCR, one entry per CDR3 protein. The sample contains 1.5 million to 2 million distinct CDR3 sequences, about 35% of which appear only once. This clonotype was recorded a few times. The antigen is undetermined. The chain combines TRBV7-3 with TRBJ2-5, with TRBD2 matching 14 bases. The sequence was obtained from a woman in her twenties or thirties in good health. Sequenced sample: blood. CDR3 in DNA: TGTGCCAGCAGCTTAACCGGACTAGCGGGGGGCTCGTACCAAGAGACCCAGTACTTC. As protein: CASSLTGLAGGSYQETQYF.